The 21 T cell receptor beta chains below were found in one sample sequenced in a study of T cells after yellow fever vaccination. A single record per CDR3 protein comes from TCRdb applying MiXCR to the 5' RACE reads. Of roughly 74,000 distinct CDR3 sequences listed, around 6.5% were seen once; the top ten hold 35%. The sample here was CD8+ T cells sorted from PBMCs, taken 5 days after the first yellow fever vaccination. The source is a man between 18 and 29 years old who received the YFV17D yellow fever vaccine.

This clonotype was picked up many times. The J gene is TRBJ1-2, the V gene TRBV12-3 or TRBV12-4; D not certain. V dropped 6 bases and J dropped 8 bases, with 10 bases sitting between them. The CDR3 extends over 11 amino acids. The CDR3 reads CASRTVFGYTF. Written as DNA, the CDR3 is TGTGCCAGCAGGACCGTATTCGGCTACACCTTC.

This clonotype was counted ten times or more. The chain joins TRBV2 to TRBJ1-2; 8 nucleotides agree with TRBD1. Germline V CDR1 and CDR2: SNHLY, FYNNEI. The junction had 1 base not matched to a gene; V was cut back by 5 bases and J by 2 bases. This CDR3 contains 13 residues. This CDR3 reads CASSRTGNYGYTF. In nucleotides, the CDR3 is TGTGCCAGCAGTAGGACAGGGAACTATGGCTACACCTTC.

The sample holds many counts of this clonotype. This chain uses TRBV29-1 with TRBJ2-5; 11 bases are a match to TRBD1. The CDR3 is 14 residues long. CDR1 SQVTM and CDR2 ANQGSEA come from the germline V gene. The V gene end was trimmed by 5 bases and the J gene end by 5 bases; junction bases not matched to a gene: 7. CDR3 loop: CSVQGQGDWETQYF. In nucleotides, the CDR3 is TGCAGCGTTCAGGGACAGGGGGATTGGGAGACCCAGTACTTC.

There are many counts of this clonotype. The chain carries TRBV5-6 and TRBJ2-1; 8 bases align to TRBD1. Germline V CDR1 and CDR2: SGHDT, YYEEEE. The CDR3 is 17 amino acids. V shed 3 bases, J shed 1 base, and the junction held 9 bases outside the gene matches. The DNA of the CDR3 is TGTGCCAGCAGCTGGACAGGGTCTGTTTTTTCCTACAATGAGCAGTTCTTC. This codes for CASSWTGSVFSYNEQFF.

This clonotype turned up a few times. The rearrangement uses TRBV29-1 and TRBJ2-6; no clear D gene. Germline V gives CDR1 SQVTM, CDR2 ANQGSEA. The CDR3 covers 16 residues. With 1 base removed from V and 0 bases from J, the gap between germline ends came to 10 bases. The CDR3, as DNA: TGCAGCGTTGAAGGGGCAGGAGACTCTGGGGCCAACGTCCTGACTTTC. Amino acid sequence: CSVEGAGDSGANVLTF. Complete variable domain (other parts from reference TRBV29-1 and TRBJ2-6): SAVISQKPSRDICQRGTSLTIQCQVDSQVTMMFWYRQQPGQSLTLIATANQGSEATYESGFVIDKFPISRPNLTFSTLTVSNMSPEDSSIYLCSVEGAGDSGANVLTFGAGSRLTVL.

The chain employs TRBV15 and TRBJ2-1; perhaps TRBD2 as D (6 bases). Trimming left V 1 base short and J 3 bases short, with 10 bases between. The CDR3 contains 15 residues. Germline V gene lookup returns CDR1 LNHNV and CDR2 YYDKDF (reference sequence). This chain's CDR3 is CATSRVAGNYNEQFF. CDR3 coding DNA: TGTGCCACCAGCAGAGTTGCGGGGAACTACAATGAGCAGTTCTTC.

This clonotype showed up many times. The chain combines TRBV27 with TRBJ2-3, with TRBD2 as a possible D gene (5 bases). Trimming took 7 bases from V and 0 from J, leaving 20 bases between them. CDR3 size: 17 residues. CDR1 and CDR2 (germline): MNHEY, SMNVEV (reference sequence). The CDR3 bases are TGTGCCAGCATTAAGTCTGTCGAGGGTAGAAGCACAGATACGCAGTATTTT. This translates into CASIKSVEGRSTDTQYF.

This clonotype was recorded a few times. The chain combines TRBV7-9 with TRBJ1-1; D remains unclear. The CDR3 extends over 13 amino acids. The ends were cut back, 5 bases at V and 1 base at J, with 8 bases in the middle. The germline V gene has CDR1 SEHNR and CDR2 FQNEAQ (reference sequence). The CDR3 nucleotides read TGTGCCAGCAGCCGGCCAAGGAACACTGAAGCTTTCTTT. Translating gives CASSRPRNTEAFF. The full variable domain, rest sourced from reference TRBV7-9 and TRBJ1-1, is DTGVSQNPRHKITKRGQNVTFRCDPISEHNRLYWYRQTLGQGPEFLTYFQNEAQLEKSRLLSDRFSAERPKGSFSTLEIQRTEQGDSAMYLCASSRPRNTEAFFGQGTRLTVV.

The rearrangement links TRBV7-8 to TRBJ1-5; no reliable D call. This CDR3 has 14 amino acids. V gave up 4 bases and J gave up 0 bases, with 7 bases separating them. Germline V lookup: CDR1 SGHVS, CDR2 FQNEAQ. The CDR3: CASSSELSNQPQHF. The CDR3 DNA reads TGTGCCAGCAGCTCGGAACTTAGCAATCAGCCCCAGCATTTT.

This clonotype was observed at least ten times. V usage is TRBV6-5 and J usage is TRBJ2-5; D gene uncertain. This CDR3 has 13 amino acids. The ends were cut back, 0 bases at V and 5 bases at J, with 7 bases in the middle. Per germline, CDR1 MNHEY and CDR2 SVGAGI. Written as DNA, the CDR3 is TGTGCCAGCAGTTACTCGGTCGGGGAGACCCAGTACTTC. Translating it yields CASSYSVGETQYF.

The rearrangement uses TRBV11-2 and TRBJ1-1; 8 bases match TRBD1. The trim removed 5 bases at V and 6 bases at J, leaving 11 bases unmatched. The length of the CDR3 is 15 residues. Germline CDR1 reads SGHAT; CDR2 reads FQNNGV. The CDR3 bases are TGTGCCAGCAGCCGGGGGACAGGCTCGCGCGCTGAAGCTTTCTTT. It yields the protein CASSRGTGSRAEAFF.

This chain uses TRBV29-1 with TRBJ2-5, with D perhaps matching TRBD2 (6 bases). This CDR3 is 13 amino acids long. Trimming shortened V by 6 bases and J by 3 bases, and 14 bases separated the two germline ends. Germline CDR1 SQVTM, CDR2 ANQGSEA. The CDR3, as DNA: TGCAGCGTCCGACATCCGGGAGAAGAGACCCAGTACTTC. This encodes CSVRHPGEETQYF.

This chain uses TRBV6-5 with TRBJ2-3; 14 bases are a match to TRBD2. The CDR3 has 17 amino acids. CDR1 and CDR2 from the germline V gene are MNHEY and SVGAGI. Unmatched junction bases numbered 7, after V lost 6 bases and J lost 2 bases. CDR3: CASSRLAGGENTDTQYF. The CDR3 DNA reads TGTGCCAGCAGCCGACTAGCGGGGGGGGAAAACACAGATACGCAGTATTTT.

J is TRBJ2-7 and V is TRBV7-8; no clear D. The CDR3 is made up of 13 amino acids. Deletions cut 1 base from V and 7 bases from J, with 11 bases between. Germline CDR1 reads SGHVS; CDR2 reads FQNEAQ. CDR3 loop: CASSLEFRGEQYF. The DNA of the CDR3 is TGTGCCAGCAGCTTAGAGTTCCGAGGAGAGCAGTACTTC. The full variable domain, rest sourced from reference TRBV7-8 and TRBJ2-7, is GAGVSQSPRYKVAKRGQDVALRCDPISGHVSLFWYQQALGQGPEFLTYFQNEAQLDKSGLPSDRFFAERPEGSVSTLKIQRTQQEDSAVYLCASSLEFRGEQYFGPGTRLTVT.

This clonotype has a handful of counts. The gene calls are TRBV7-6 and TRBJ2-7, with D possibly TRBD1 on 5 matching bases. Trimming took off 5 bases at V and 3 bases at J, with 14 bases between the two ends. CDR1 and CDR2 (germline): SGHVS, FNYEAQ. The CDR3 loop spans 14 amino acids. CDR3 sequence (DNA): TGTGCCAGCAGCCCGGTCCAGGGATACTACGAGCAGTACTTC. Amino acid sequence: CASSPVQGYYEQYF.

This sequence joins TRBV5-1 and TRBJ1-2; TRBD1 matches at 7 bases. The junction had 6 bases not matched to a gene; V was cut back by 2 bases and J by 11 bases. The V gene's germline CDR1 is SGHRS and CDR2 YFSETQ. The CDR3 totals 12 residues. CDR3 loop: CASSFPGQWYTF. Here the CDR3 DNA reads TGCGCCAGCAGCTTTCCGGGACAGTGGTACACCTTC.

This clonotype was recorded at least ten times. In nucleotides, the CDR3 is TGTGCCAGCAGCCAAGGGTGGGCAGATACGCAGTATTTT. It encodes CASSQGWADTQYF. The chain couples TRBV5-6 to TRBJ2-3; D is unclear. Germline V lookup: CDR1 SGHDT, CDR2 YYEEEE. Trimming pared 4 bases from V and 4 bases from J, leaving 10 bases between. This CDR3 has 13 amino acids. The full variable domain, in which reference TRBV5-6 and TRBJ2-3 provide the parts outside the CDR3, is DAGVTQSPTHLIKTRGQQVTLRCSPKSGHDTVSWYQQALGQGPQFIFQYYEEEERQRGNFPDRFSGHQFPNYSSELNVNALLLGDSALYLCASSQGWADTQYFGPGTRLTVL.

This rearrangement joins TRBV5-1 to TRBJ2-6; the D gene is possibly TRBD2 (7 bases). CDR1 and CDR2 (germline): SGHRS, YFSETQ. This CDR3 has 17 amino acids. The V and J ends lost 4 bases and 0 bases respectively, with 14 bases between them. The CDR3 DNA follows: TGCGCCAGCAGCCCGGGGGGCCTAGACTCTGGGGCCAACGTCCTGACTTTC. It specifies CASSPGGLDSGANVLTF.

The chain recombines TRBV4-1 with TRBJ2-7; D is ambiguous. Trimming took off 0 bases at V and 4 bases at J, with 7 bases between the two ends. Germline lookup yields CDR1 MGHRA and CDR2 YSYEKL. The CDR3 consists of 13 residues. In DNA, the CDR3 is TGCGCCAGCAGCCAAGAATCGGGTTACGAGCAGTACGTC. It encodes CASSQESGYEQYV.

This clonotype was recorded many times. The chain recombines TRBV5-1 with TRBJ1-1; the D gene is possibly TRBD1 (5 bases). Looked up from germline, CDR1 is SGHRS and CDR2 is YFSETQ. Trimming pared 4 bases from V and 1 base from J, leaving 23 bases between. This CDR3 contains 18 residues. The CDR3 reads CASSPNFSEQGANTEAFF. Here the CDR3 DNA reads TGCGCCAGCAGCCCAAACTTTTCGGAGCAGGGAGCGAACACTGAAGCTTTCTTT.

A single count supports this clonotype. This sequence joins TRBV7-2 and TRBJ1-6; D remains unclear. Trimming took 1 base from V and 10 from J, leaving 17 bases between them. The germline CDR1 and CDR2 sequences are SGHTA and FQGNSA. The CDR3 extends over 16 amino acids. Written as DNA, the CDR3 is TGTGCCAGCAGCTTAGGCGGCGGCCTCGAAAGGTCACCCCTCCACTTT. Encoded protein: CASSLGGGLERSPLHF.